One sample yielded the 23 T cell receptor beta chains listed below, sequenced in a study of Tregs in tolerant kidney transplant recipients. Related graft donors supplied nonmyeloablative bone marrow transplants, and mixed chimerism was transient. Sequencing used immunoSEQ multiplex PCR; TCRdb keeps in-frame clones, though not all of them. The sample totals 25,000 or so clones; its top ten clones hold under 5%. The material sequenced was CD4+ T cells from blood (PBMCs), taken 6 months after the transplant. These receptors were taken from a human patient who received a combined kidney and bone marrow transplant. Some T cells may possibly be graft donor cells.

A remark on this clone: The CDR3 goes on 3 residues after the read ends, and that part is filled in from the germline J gene. This chain uses TRBV10-3 with TRBJ2-3; TRBD1 agrees at 7 bases. This CDR3 is built from 11 residues. Germline V lookup: CDR1 ENHRY, CDR2 SYGVKD. Trimming removed 10 bases from V and 4 bases from J; junction bases left unmatched: 2. Partial CDR3 DNA: TGTGCCAACAGGGGCGCAGATACG. It yields the protein CANRGADT. The entire CDR3 is CANRGADTQYF.

The sequenced CDR3 bases are TGCGCCAGTCTGACCAAGGGGAGGGGGCGGTCAGATACG. Encoded protein: CASLTKGRGRSDT. The CDR3 in full is CASLTKGRGRSDTQYF. This chain joins TRBV10-1 and TRBJ2-3; D is possibly TRBD1 or TRBD2 (7 bases each). The read is 3 residues too short to cover the CDR3 end, so that end is filled in from the germline J gene. Trimming took off 9 bases at V and 4 bases at J, with 23 bases between the two ends. This CDR3 comprises 16 residues. In germline, CDR1 is WNHNN, CDR2 SYGVQD (reference sequence).

As for this clone: The read ends 3 residues early relative to the CDR3; the germline J gene fills the gap. V usage is TRBV29-1 and J usage is TRBJ2-7; D is perhaps TRBD1 (5 bases). CDR1 is SQVTM and CDR2 is ANQGSEA in the germline V gene. The CDR3 spans 12 residues. Trimming removed 4 bases at V and 6 bases at J, with 13 bases between. CDR3 DNA, as far as it was read: TGCAGCGTTGCCAGGGTGGTGGGCGAG. It encodes CSVARVVGE. The full CDR3 is CSVARVVGEQYF.

Of note for this clone: Read data end 3 residues before the CDR3 end; the end is taken from the germline J gene. The gene calls are TRBV29-1 and TRBJ2-5; 7 bases fit TRBD2. CDR3 length: 15 amino acids. CDR1 and CDR2 (germline): SQVTM, ANQGSEA. V dropped 2 bases and J dropped 5; count of bases not matched to a gene: 11. This chain's CDR3 is CSVEKAGDPGETQYF. CDR3 bases read: TGCAGCGTTGAAAAGGCGGGGGACCCAGGGGAGACC.

With respect to this clone: The CDR3 extends 3 residues past the end of the read, so its final part is completed from the germline J gene. Other DNA sequences in the same sample also yield this CDR3. The chain carries TRBV20-1 and TRBJ2-3, with D hard to call. Trimming removed 5 bases from V and 3 bases from J, with 6 bases in between. This CDR3 comprises 11 residues. Germline V gene lookup returns CDR1 DFQATT and CDR2 SNEGSKA (reference sequence). This CDR3 reads CSALNTDTQYF. The CDR3 bases that were read are TGCAGTGCTTTAAATACAGATACG.

With respect to this clone: Relative to the germline gene, one junction end is altered; a read error may explain this. The CDR3 extends 3 residues past the end of the read, so its final part is completed from the germline J gene. Other nucleotide sequences in the sample specify the same CDR3. The chain joins TRBV7-6 to TRBJ2-5, with 8 bases that match TRBD2. The CDR3 sequence is 13 residues long. Germline lookup yields CDR1 SGHVS and CDR2 FNYEAQ. This chain's CDR3 is CASSPGLEETQYF. CDR3 DNA (partial): TGCGCCAGCAGCCCGGGACTAGAAGAGACC.

Comments on this clone: The read stops 3 residues short of the end of the CDR3; the missing end is completed from the germline J gene. This rearrangement joins TRBV5-8 to TRBJ1-1; possibly TRBD1 for D (5 bases). V was cut by 4 bases and J by 0 bases, with 13 bases left in between. The CDR3 has 15 residues. Germline V CDR1 and CDR2: SGHTS, YDEGEE. The CDR3 bases that were read are TGTGCCAGCAGCGTGATCCCCAGGGTGAACACTGAA. It specifies CASSVIPRVNTE. The complete CDR3 reads CASSVIPRVNTEAFF.

Notes on this clone: Read data end 3 residues before the CDR3 end; the end is taken from the germline J gene. This chain uses TRBV6-4 with TRBJ2-1, with a possible D match to TRBD1 (6 bases). Germline CDR1 reads MRHNA; CDR2 reads SNTAGT. The CDR3 has 15 amino acids. V was trimmed by 1 base and J by 0 bases, leaving 7 bases between them. The CDR3: CASSDLGGSYNEQFF. CDR3 DNA, as far as it was read: TGTGCCAGCAGTGACTTAGGGGGCTCCTACAATGAG.

With regard to this clone: The DNA ends 3 residues before the CDR3 does, and the rest of the CDR3 is filled in from the germline J gene. V is TRBV2 and J is TRBJ2-3, with 10 bases fitting TRBD2. V lost 5 bases, J lost 0 bases, and 5 bases stayed unmatched. The CDR3 runs 16 residues. Germline V CDR1 and CDR2: SNHLY, FYNNEI. The sequenced part of the CDR3 DNA is TGTGCCAGCAGTAGGGTAGCGGGGGGAAGCACAGATACG. It yields the protein CASSRVAGGSTDT. The whole CDR3 reads CASSRVAGGSTDTQYF. The full variable domain, in which reference TRBV2 and TRBJ2-3 provide the parts outside the CDR3, is EPEVTQTPSHQVTQMGQEVILRCVPISNHLYFYWYRQILGQKVEFLVSFYNNEISEKSEIFDDQFSVERPDGSNFTLKIRSTKLEDSAMYFCASSRVAGGSTDTQYFGPGTRLTVL.

About this clone: The CDR3 is cut off 3 residues early in the read; its end comes from the germline J gene. The genes are TRBV30 and TRBJ2-1; TRBD2 matches at 11 bases. This CDR3 contains 15 residues. CDR1 is GTSNPN, CDR2 SVGIG, per germline (reference sequence). V gave up 3 bases and J gave up 3 bases; unmatched junction bases: 4. The CDR3 DNA, read in part, is TGTGCCTGGAGGTCACTAGCGGGAGTCTACAATGAG. It translates to CAWRSLAGVYNE. The whole CDR3 sequence is CAWRSLAGVYNEQFF.

In the case of this clone: At one of its ends the junction is not consistent with the germline gene, which may arise from a read error. The read ends 3 residues early relative to the CDR3; the germline J gene fills the gap. V is TRBV19 and J is TRBJ2-1, with unresolved D. Germline assignment: CDR1 LNHDA and CDR2 SQIVND (reference sequence). The CDR3 length is 12 residues. CDR3 in amino acids: CASKGGYYEQFF. The part of the CDR3 DNA that was read is TGTGCCTCCAAGGGTGGCTACTATGAG.

In the case of this clone: The read terminates 3 residues ahead of where the CDR3 ends, so the germline J gene completes it. The rearrangement joins TRBV6-2 or TRBV6-3 to TRBJ1-2; D might be TRBD1 (6 bases). The CDR3 is made up of 15 amino acids. The V gene's germline CDR1 is MNHEY and CDR2 SVGEGT. V lost 5 bases and J lost 2, with 15 bases in between. CDR3 sequence: CASSDRKPPNYGYTF. The covered CDR3 bases are TGTGCCAGCAGTGACAGGAAACCTCCGAACTATGGC.

The CDR3 spells CASSIAIAVLSNQPQHF. The sequenced part of the CDR3 DNA is TGTGCCAGTAGTATTGCGATCGCGGTCCTTAGCAATCAGCCC. The chain links TRBV19 to TRBJ1-5; D not certain. Coverage ceases 3 residues before the CDR3 finishes, and the germline J gene fills in the end. CDR3 length: 17 residues. The V end lost 3 bases, the J end lost 0 bases, and 15 bases lay between the germline ends. The germline CDR1 and CDR2 sequences are LNHDA and SQIVND (reference sequence).

Regarding this clone: Read coverage stops 3 residues before the CDR3 terminus; the germline J gene supplies the remainder. The chain carries TRBV7-2 and TRBJ1-1, with D maybe TRBD1 (5 bases). V was cut by 0 bases and J by 0 bases, with 8 bases left in between. The germline gives CDR1 SGHTA, CDR2 FQGNSA. This CDR3 contains 15 residues. Incomplete CDR3 DNA: TGTGCCAGCAGCTTAGCGGGGGGGATGAACACTGAA. Protein: CASSLAGGMNTE. The full-length CDR3 reads as CASSLAGGMNTEAFF.

Concerning this clone itself: Read data end 3 residues before the CDR3 end; the end is taken from the germline J gene. J is TRBJ1-2 and V is TRBV6-4; D unresolved. The V gene's germline CDR1 is MRHNA and CDR2 SNTAGT. This CDR3 is 15 amino acids long. Here the CDR3 reads CASSDSFAGLGGYTF. The CDR3 bases that were read are TGTGCCAGCAGTGACTCCTTTGCAGGCCTTGGGGGC.

About this clone itself: The read ends 3 residues before the CDR3 terminus; that terminus is restored from the germline J gene. J is TRBJ1-5 and V is TRBV18; 12 nucleotides align to TRBD1. The V gene end was trimmed by 4 bases and the J gene end by 2 bases; junction bases not matched to a gene: 9. This CDR3 has 18 residues. CDR1 and CDR2 from the germline V gene are KGHSH and LQKENI. CDR3: CASSQGGTGGLGNQPQHF. The sequenced CDR3 bases are TGTGCCAGCTCACAAGGGGGGACAGGGGGCTTGGGCAATCAGCCC. Looking up the rest from reference TRBV18 and TRBJ1-5 gives the full variable domain: NAGVMQNPRHLVRRRGQEARLRCSPMKGHSHVYWYRQLPEEGLKFMVYLQKENIIDESGMPKERFSAEFPKEGPSILRIQQVVRGDSAAYFCASSQGGTGGLGNQPQHFGDGTRLSIL.

About this clone itself: The CDR3 extends 3 residues past the end of the read, so its final part is completed from the germline J gene. V usage is TRBV6-2 or TRBV6-3 and J usage is TRBJ2-7, with D possibly TRBD2 on 6 matching bases. This CDR3 contains 14 residues. CDR1 and CDR2 (germline): MNHEY, SVGEGT. V lost 8 bases to trimming and J lost 4 bases, with 18 bases between them. The CDR3 sequence is CASLPVTGGYEQYF. CDR3 DNA, as far as it was read: TGTGCCAGCCTACCAGTTACTGGAGGGTACGAG.

On this clone: The read terminates 3 residues ahead of where the CDR3 ends, so the germline J gene completes it. The rearrangement uses TRBV5-5 and TRBJ1-2, with 10 bases identical to TRBD1. With V trimmed by 5 bases and J by 6 bases, 7 bases remained unmatched. CDR1 SGHKS and CDR2 YYEKEE come from the germline V gene (reference sequence). The CDR3 is 14 residues long. CDR3 bases read: TGTGCCAGCAGACGACCTGGGACAGGGGATGGC. Protein: CASRRPGTGDG. The whole CDR3 sequence reads CASRRPGTGDGYTF.

For this clone: The read ends 3 residues early relative to the CDR3; the germline J gene fills the gap. The rearrangement joins TRBV2 to TRBJ2-5; TRBD1 matches 9 bases. CDR3 length: 15 amino acids. V lost 6 bases to trimming and J lost 5 bases; unmatched junction nucleotides: 10. CDR1 is SNHLY and CDR2 is FYNNEI in the germline V gene. Incomplete CDR3 DNA: TGTGCCAGCAGCCTCCGGGACAGGGAGGGGGAGACC. This sequence encodes CASSLRDREGET. The CDR3 as a whole reads CASSLRDREGETQYF.

About this clone: The CDR3 end falls 3 residues outside the read, so it is completed with the germline J gene. The chain carries TRBV7-9 and TRBJ2-7; D is unresolved. Looked up from germline, CDR1 is SEHNR and CDR2 is FQNEAQ (reference sequence). The CDR3 runs to 12 residues. Trimming left V 1 base short and J 3 bases short, with 4 bases between. The part of the CDR3 DNA that was read is TGTGCCAGCAGCTTAGACATCTACGAG. Encoded protein: CASSLDIYE. Given in full, the CDR3 is CASSLDIYEQYF.

The CDR3 spells CASRPGQGTSLHF. The sequenced part of the CDR3 DNA is TGTGCCAGTAGGCCGGGACAGGGGACATCC. This rearrangement joins TRBV19 to TRBJ1-6; the match to TRBD1 covers 10 bases. Read data end 3 residues before the CDR3 end; the end is taken from the germline J gene. This CDR3 spans 13 amino acids. Germline-derived CDR1 and CDR2 are LNHDA and SQIVND (reference sequence).

Turning to this clone: Its ends do not fully match the called genes, so a read error is possible. Sequencing ends 3 residues short of the CDR3 end; the germline J gene provides the rest. The V call is TRBV4-2, the J call TRBJ2-2, with D possibly TRBD2 on 6 matching bases. This CDR3 has 16 amino acids. CDR1 is LGHNA, CDR2 YNFKEQ, per germline. The CDR3: CASSPGLGGNTGELFF. CDR3 bases read: TGCGCCAGCAGCCCCGGACTGGGAGGGAACACCGGGGAG.

Points on this clone: Coverage ceases 3 residues before the CDR3 finishes, and the germline J gene fills in the end. The chain is built from TRBV18 and TRBJ1-4, with 7 bases that match TRBD1. The CDR3 has 15 residues. Germline CDR1 and CDR2: KGHSH and LQKENI. V lost 6 bases, J lost 4 bases, and 8 bases stayed unmatched. The CDR3 is CASSVAGTVNEKLFF. The part of the CDR3 DNA that was read is TGTGCCAGCTCCGTCGCCGGGACAGTTAATGAAAAA.